One sample yielded the 13 T cell receptor beta chains listed below, sequenced in a study of shared clonotypes between healthy human individuals. Only in-frame clones appear in the TCRdb table, and some are missing; sequencing was by immunoSEQ multiplex PCR. The sample consists of about 560,000 clones, around three quarters of them appearing once. Input material: PBMCs. These receptors originate from a woman in her thirties or forties in good health. Some clones in this sample may be carry-over from other donors' samples.

Of note for this clone: The likely explanation is a read error, given a far larger clone one base away. Other DNA sequences of this sample code for an identical CDR3. The rearrangement uses TRBV18 and TRBJ1-5, with D possibly being TRBD1 (5 bases). This CDR3 has 14 residues. Per germline, CDR1 KGHSH and CDR2 LQKENI. Trimming took off 0 bases at V and 2 bases at J, with 5 bases between the two ends. The CDR3 region is CASSPPGGNQPQHF. The DNA for the CDR3 is TGTGCCAGCTCACCACCGGGGGGCAATCAGCCCCAGCATTTT.

The chain carries TRBV14 and TRBJ2-3; no firm D call. The CDR3 runs 15 residues. Deletions cut 4 bases from V and 5 bases from J, with 16 bases between. Germline V CDR1 and CDR2: SGHDN, FVKESK. CDR3 in DNA: TGTGCCAGCAGCCTTGTGGGGTCCCCAGGAGATACGCAGTATTTT. Translation gives CASSLVGSPGDTQYF.

The chain combines TRBV19 with TRBJ1-5; the D gene is possibly TRBD1 (5 bases). CDR3 length: 15 residues. With 7 bases removed from V and 0 bases from J, the gap between germline ends came to 13 bases. Germline loops: CDR1 LNHDA, CDR2 SQIVND (reference sequence). CDR3 bases: TGTGCCAGTACCCCCTGGGACGGTAGCAATCAGCCCCAGCATTTT. This translates into CASTPWDGSNQPQHF.

The V call is TRBV6-5, the J call TRBJ1-1; D is perhaps TRBD1 (5 bases). V lost 0 bases and J 3 bases, leaving 11 bases between the germline ends. CDR3 length: 15 amino acids. Germline loops: CDR1 MNHEY, CDR2 SVGAGI. The CDR3: CASSYSMRGDTEAFF. Written as DNA, the CDR3 is TGTGCCAGCAGTTACTCGATGCGGGGGGACACTGAAGCTTTCTTT.

To note about this clone: Other nucleotide sequences in the sample specify the same CDR3. This chain joins TRBV20-1 and TRBJ2-1; D call uncertain. This CDR3 region has 10 residues. The germline CDR1 and CDR2 sequences are DFQATT and SNEGSKA (reference sequence). The V gene lost 5 bases and the J gene lost 9 bases, with 8 bases spanning the gap. CDR3 region: CSASLGEQFF. The CDR3 nucleotides are TGCAGTGCTTCGTTGGGTGAGCAGTTCTTC.

The rearrangement links TRBV2 to TRBJ1-1, with 7 bases matching TRBD1. Looked up from germline, CDR1 is SNHLY and CDR2 is FYNNEI. V was clipped by 7 bases and J by 1 base; unmatched bases: 6. The CDR3 has 14 residues. The CDR3 nucleotides are TGTGCCAGCATTGCGGACAGGCAGAACACTGAAGCTTTCTTT. Protein: CASIADRQNTEAFF.

The chain has TRBV15 and TRBJ2-5; 10 bases map to TRBD1. Trimming removed 3 bases from V and 11 bases from J; junction bases left unmatched: 12. From germline, CDR1 is LNHNV and CDR2 YYDKDF (reference sequence). This CDR3 region has 15 residues. CDR3 sequence (DNA): TGTGCCACCAGCAGTCTCGACAGGGGGCATCGGGAGCAGTACTTC. This gives the protein CATSSLDRGHREQYF.

The sample holds one count of this clone. The rearrangement joins TRBV5-1 to TRBJ2-3; the match to TRBD2 covers 13 bases. The CDR3 has 19 amino acids. The trim removed 0 bases at V and 3 bases at J, leaving 10 bases unmatched. Germline V lookup: CDR1 SGHRS, CDR2 YFSETQ. CDR3 DNA sequence: TGCGCCAGCAGCTTGGCAACTAGCGGGAGGGCCTTTTTAACAGATACGCAGTATTTT. Translated, it gives CASSLATSGRAFLTDTQYF.

In this sample, this clone turned up a few times. This chain joins TRBV2 and TRBJ2-3; a weak D match, TRBD2 (6 bases). The germline CDR1 and CDR2 sequences are SNHLY and FYNNEI. Trimming left V 6 bases short and J 2 bases short, with 12 bases between. This CDR3 is 14 amino acids long. The CDR3 here is CASRKPGVTDTQYF. The DNA of the CDR3 is TGTGCCAGCAGGAAACCGGGAGTCACAGATACGCAGTATTTT.

The chain is built from TRBV2 and TRBJ2-5; D gene ambiguous. V lost 7 bases and J lost 9, with 3 bases in between. This CDR3 has 8 residues. CDR1 SNHLY and CDR2 FYNNEI come from the germline V gene. CDR3: CASTPQYF. CDR3 DNA: TGTGCCAGCACCCCCCAGTACTTC.

The V and J genes are TRBV19 and TRBJ1-2; D gene uncertain. V lost 4 bases, J lost 3 bases, and 12 bases lay in between. Per germline, CDR1 LNHDA and CDR2 SQIVND (reference sequence). This CDR3 has 14 residues. CDR3 in amino acids: CASSNRRGDYGYTF. Here the CDR3 DNA reads TGTGCCAGTAGTAATAGGCGCGGGGACTATGGCTACACCTTC. Complete variable domain (other parts from reference TRBV19 and TRBJ1-2): DGGITQSPKYLFRKEGQNVTLSCEQNLNHDAMYWYRQDPGQGLRLIYYSQIVNDFQKGDIAEGYSVSREKKESFPLTVTSAQKNPTAFYLCASSNRRGDYGYTFGSGTRLTVV.

This clone has a count of ten or more. The V gene is TRBV28, the J gene TRBJ1-6, with unresolved D. CDR3 size: 15 residues. Per germline, CDR1 MDHEN and CDR2 SYDVKM. The germline V and J ends were trimmed by 4 bases and 8 bases, with 15 bases remaining between them. CDR3 bases: TGTGCCAGCAGTTCCGCCGCTTCGATGGATTCACCCCTCCACTTT. It encodes CASSSAASMDSPLHF.

V gene TRBV7-2 combines with J gene TRBJ2-3; a weak D match, TRBD2 (6 bases). V was clipped by 6 bases and J by 6 bases, with 10 bases between them. Germline V gene sequence: CDR1 SGHTA, CDR2 FQGNSA. This CDR3 is built from 12 residues. The CDR3 nucleotides read TGTGCCAGCAGACAGGCGGGGGATACGCAGTATTTT. As protein: CASRQAGDTQYF.